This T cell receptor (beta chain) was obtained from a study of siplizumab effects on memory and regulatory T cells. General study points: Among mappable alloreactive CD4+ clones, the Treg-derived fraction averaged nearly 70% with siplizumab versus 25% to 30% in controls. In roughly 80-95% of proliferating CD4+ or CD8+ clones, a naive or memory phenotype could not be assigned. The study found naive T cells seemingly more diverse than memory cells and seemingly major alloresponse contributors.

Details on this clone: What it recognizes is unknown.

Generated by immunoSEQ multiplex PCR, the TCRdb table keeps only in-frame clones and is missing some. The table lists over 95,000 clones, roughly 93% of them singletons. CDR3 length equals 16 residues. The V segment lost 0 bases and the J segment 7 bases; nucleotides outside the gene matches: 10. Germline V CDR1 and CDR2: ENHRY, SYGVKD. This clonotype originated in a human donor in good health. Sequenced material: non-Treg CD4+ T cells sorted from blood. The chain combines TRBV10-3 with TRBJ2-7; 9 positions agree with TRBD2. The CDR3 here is CAISESAAGGPGEQYF. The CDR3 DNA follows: TGTGCCATCAGTGAGTCGGCGGCGGGGGGGCCGGGAGAGCAGTACTTC.